Sequencing of this T cell receptor beta chain was carried out in a study of blood T cell repertoires in COVID-19. Study at large: Samples representing acute and convalescent COVID-19 were sourced from the United States, Italy and Spain.

The table came from immunoSEQ multiplex PCR; TCRdb's copy has only in-frame clones and leaves some out. The sample records fewer than 250,000 clones, nearly 90% being singletons. In germline, CDR1 is SGHAT, CDR2 FQNNGV. The CDR3 is 15 residues long. In assigning cohorts, the study relied on participant-reported clinical history. In this sample, this clone turned up once. The junction departs from the called germline gene at one end, perhaps through a read error. The rearrangement uses TRBV11-2 and TRBJ2-1; possibly TRBD1 for D (6 bases). The clonotype comes from a man aged 25 to 40 who had recovered from COVID-19. The specimen was PBMCs or T cells enriched from blood (not recorded which). The CDR3 loop is CASSVDGQPMGEQFF. The DNA of the CDR3 is TGTGCCAGCAGCGTAGATGGACAGCCGATGGGTGAGCAGTTCTTC. Full variable domain (rest looked up from reference TRBV11-2 and TRBJ2-1): EAGVAQSPRYKIIEKRQSVAFWCNPISGHATLYWYQQILGQGPKLLIQFQNNGVVDDSQLPKDRFSAERLKGVDSTLKIQPAKLEDSAVYLCASSVDGQPMGEQFFGPGTRLTVL.